Below are 5 T cell receptor beta chains sequenced from a single sample in a study of T-cell reconstitution after alpha-beta-depleted transplantation in children. Preparing the TCRbeta library involved the use of unique molecular identifiers. TCRdb independently ran MiXCR on the PCR reads; one entry per CDR3 protein. Among about 200,000 distinct CDR3 sequences listed, about 6% were seen once. The sample here was PBMCs, taken before TCRalphabeta/CD19-depleted stem cell transplant. Receptors were obtained from a girl under three years old with combined immunodeficiency, due to receive a stem cell transplant.

This clonotype was found many times. The chain couples TRBV9 to TRBJ1-1; the D is unclear. In germline, CDR1 is SGDLS, CDR2 YYNGEE. CDR3 size: 12 residues. The germline V and J ends were trimmed by 4 bases and 0 bases, with 4 bases remaining between them. The CDR3 protein is CASSSVNTEAFF. DNA for the CDR3: TGTGCCAGCAGCTCAGTGAACACTGAAGCTTTCTTT.

In the case of this clonotype: It may be a read error: a sequence one base away is much more abundant. The chain has TRBV5-1 and TRBJ2-7; 7 bases are a match to TRBD1. The CDR3 length is 15 residues. V lost 6 bases and J lost 3; bases outside the gene matches: 12. Germline CDR1 reads SGHRS; CDR2 reads YFSETQ. The DNA of the CDR3 is TGCGCCAGCACCCAGACAGGGTTTCAGGACTACGAGCAGTACTTC. Translated, it gives CASTQTGFQDYEQYF.

In this sample, this clonotype turned up many times. This rearrangement joins TRBV5-1 to TRBJ2-7; D possibly corresponds to TRBD2 (5 bases). The CDR3 totals 15 residues. V was pared by 4 bases and J by 9 bases, with 23 bases between. The V gene's germline CDR1 is SGHRS and CDR2 YFSETQ. The chain's CDR3 is CASSPGYLGVIGQYF. The CDR3 nucleotides read TGCGCCAGCAGCCCGGGATATCTAGGAGTAATCGGGCAGTACTTC.

This clonotype was detected many times. CDR3 loop: CASSFVSGGEQETQYF. In DNA form, the CDR3 reads TGTGCCAGCAGTTTTGTTAGCGGGGGGGAACAAGAGACCCAGTACTTC. V gene TRBV12-3 or TRBV12-4 combines with J gene TRBJ2-5, with 11 bases identical to TRBD2. V was pared by 3 bases and J by 2 bases, with 5 bases of the junction left unmatched. The CDR3 consists of 16 residues.

This clonotype has at least ten counts. The chain combines TRBV24-1 with TRBJ2-5; 13 nucleotides line up with TRBD2. Trimming at V came to 4 bases and at J to 2 bases, leaving 3 bases not matched to a gene. The CDR3 extends over 16 amino acids. Looked up from germline, CDR1 is KGHDR and CDR2 is SFDVKD. This CDR3 is CATSDPGLAGQETQYF. The CDR3 DNA is TGTGCCACCAGTGACCCGGGACTAGCGGGACAAGAGACCCAGTACTTC.